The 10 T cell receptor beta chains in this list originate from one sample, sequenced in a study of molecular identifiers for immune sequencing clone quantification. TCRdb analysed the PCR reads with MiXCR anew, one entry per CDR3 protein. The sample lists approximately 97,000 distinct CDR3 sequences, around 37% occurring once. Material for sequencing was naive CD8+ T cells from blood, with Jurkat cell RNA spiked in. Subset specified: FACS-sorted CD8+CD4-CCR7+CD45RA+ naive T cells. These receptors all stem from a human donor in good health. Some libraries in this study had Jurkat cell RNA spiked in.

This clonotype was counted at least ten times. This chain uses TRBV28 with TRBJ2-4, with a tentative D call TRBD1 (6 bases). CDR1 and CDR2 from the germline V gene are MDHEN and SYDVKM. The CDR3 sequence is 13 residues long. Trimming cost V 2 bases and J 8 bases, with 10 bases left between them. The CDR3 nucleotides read TGTGCCAGCAGTTTAATACAGGGCCACATTCAGTACTTC. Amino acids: CASSLIQGHIQYF. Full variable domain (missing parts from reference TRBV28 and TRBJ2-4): DVKVTQSSRYLVKRTGEKVFLECVQDMDHENMFWYRQDPGLGLRLIYFSYDVKMKEKGDIPEGYSVSREKKERFSLILESASTNQTSMYLCASSLIQGHIQYFGAGTRLSVL.

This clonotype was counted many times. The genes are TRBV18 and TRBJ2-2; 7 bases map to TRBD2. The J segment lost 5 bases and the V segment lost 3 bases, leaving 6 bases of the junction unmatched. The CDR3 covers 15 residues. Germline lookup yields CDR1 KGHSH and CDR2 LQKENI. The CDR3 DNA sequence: TGTGCCAGCTCACCGCCGGGAGGAAGGACCGGGGAGCTGTTTTTT. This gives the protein CASSPPGGRTGELFF.

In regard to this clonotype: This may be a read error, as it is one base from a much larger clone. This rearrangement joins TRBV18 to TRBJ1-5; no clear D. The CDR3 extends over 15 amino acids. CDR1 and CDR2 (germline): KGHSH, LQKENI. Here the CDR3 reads CASSPGPYSNQPLHF. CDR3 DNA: TGTGCCAGCTCACCAGGTCCCTATAGCAATCAGCCCCTGCATTTT.

The DNA of the CDR3 is TGTGCCAGCAGCCCCATGGGTGGACAGGGGCAGGGAGGGACCCAGTACTTC. Amino acid sequence: CASSPMGGQGQGGTQYF. This chain connects TRBV6-5 to TRBJ2-5; 9 bases are shared with TRBD1. V gave up 6 bases and J gave up 7 bases; unmatched junction bases: 18. CDR1 and CDR2 from the germline V gene are MNHEY and SVGAGI. This CDR3 is 17 amino acids long.

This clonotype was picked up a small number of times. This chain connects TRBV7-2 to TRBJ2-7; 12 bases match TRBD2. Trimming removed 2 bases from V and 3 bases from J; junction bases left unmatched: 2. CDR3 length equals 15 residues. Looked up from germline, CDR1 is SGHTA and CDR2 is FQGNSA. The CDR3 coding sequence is TGTGCCAGCAGCTTAATGACTAGCGGGAGCTACGAGCAGTACTTC. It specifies CASSLMTSGSYEQYF.

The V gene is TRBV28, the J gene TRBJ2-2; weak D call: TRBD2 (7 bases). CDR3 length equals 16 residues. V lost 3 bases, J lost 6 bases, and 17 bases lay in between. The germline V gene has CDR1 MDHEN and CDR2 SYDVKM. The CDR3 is CASSFRGARSPGELFF. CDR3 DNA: TGTGCCAGCAGTTTCCGGGGGGCACGGTCTCCCGGGGAGCTGTTTTTT. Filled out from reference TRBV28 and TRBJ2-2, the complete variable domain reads DVKVTQSSRYLVKRTGEKVFLECVQDMDHENMFWYRQDPGLGLRLIYFSYDVKMKEKGDIPEGYSVSREKKERFSLILESASTNQTSMYLCASSFRGARSPGELFFGEGSRLTVL.

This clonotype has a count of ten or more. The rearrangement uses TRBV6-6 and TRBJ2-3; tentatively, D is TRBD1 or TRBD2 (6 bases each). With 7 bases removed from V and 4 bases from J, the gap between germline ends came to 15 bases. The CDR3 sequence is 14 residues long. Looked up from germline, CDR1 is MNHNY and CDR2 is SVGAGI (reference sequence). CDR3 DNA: TGTGCCAGCACCTCATCGGGGGCACCAGATACGCAGTATTTT. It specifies CASTSSGAPDTQYF.

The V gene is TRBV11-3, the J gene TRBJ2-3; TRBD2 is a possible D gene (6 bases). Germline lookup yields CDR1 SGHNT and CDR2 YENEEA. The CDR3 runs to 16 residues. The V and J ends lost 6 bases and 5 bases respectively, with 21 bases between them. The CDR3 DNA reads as TGTGCCAGCAGTGTAGATGGCTCTAGGACTAAAGATACGCAGTATTTT. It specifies CASSVDGSRTKDTQYF.

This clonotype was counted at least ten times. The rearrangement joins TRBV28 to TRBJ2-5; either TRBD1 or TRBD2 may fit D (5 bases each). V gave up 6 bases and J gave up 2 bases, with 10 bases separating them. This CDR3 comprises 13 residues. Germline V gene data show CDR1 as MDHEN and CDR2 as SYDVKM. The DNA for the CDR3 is TGTGCCAGCAGCCGGGACCTTCAAGAGACCCAGTACTTC. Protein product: CASSRDLQETQYF. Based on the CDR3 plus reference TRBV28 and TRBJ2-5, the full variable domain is DVKVTQSSRYLVKRTGEKVFLECVQDMDHENMFWYRQDPGLGLRLIYFSYDVKMKEKGDIPEGYSVSREKKERFSLILESASTNQTSMYLCASSRDLQETQYFGPGTRLLVL.

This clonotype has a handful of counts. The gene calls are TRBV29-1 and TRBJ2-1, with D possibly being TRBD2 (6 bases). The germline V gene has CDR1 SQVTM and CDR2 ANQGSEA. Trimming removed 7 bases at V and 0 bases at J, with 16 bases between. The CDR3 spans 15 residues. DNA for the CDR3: TGCAGCGCCGGGGAGGTGAGGTACTCCTACAATGAGCAGTTCTTC. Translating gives CSAGEVRYSYNEQFF.